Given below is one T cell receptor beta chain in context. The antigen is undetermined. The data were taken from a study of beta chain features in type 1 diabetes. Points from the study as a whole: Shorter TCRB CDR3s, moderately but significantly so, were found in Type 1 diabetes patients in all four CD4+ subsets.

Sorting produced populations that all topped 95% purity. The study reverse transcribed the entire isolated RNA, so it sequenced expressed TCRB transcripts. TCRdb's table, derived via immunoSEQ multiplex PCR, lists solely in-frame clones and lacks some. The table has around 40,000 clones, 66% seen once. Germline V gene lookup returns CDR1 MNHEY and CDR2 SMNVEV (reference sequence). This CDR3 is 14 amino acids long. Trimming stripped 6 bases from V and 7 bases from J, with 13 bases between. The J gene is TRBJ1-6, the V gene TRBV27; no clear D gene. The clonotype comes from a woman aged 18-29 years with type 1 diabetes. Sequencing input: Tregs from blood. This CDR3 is CASRPHRRNSPLHF. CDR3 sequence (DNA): TGTGCCAGCAGGCCTCATCGGAGGAATTCACCCCTCCACTTT.